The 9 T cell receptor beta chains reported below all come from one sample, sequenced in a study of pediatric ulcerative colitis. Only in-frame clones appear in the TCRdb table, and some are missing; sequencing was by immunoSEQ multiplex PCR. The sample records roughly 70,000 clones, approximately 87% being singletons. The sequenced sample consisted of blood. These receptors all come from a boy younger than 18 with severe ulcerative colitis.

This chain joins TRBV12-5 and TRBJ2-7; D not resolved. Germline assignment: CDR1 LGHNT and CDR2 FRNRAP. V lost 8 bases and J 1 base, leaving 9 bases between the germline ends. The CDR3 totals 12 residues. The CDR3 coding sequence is TGTGCTAGTCTCGGGCCATCCTACGAGCAGTACTTC. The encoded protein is CASLGPSYEQYF. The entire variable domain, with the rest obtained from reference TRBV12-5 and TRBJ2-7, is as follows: DARVTQTPRHKVTEMGQEVTMRCQPILGHNTVFWYRQTMMQGLELLAYFRNRAPLDDSGMPKDRFSAEMPDATLATLKIQPSEPRDSAVYFCASLGPSYEQYFGPGTRLTVT.

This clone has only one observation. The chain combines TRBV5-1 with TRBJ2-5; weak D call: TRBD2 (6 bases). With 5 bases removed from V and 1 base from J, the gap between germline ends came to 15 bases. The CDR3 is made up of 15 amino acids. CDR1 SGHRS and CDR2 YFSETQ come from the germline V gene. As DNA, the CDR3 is TGCGCCAGCAGGTTAGAGGGAGGCCCCCAAGAGACCCAGTACTTC. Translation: CASRLEGGPQETQYF.

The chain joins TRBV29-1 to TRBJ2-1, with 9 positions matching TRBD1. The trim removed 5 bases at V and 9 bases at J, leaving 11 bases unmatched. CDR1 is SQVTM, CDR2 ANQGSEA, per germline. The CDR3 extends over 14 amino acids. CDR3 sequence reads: CSVLRDRAQGEQFF. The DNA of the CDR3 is TGCAGCGTTCTTCGGGACAGGGCACAGGGTGAGCAGTTCTTC.

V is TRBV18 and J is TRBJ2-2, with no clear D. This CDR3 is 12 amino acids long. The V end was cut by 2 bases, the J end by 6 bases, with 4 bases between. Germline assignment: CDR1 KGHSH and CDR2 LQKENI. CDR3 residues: CASSPRAGELFF. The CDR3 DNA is TGTGCCAGCTCACCAAGGGCCGGGGAGCTGTTTTTT.

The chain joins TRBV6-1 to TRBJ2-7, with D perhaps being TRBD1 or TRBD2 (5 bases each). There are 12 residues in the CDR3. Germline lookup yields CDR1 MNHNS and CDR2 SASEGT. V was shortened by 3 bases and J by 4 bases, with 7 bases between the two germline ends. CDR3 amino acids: CASSERGYEQYF. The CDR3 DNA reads TGTGCCAGCAGTGAGAGGGGTTACGAGCAGTACTTC.

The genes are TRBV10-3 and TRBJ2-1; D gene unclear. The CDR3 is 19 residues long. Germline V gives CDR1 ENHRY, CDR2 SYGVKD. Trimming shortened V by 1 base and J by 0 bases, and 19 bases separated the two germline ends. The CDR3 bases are TGTGCCATCAGTGAGTGGAACAGCTATCAAATCTTCTCCTACAATGAGCAGTTCTTC. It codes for CAISEWNSYQIFSYNEQFF.

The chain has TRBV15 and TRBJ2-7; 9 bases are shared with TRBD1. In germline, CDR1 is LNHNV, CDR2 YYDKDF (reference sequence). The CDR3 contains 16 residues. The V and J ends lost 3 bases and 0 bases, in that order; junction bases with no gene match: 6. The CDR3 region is CATSREPGQGSYEQYF. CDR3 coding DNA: TGTGCCACCAGCAGGGAACCGGGACAGGGCTCCTACGAGCAGTACTTC.

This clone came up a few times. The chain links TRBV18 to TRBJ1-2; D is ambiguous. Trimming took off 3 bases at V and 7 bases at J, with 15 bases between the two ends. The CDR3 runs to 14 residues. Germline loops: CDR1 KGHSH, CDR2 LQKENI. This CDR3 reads CASSPDRTLGGYTF. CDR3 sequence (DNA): TGTGCCAGCTCACCCGACCGGACCCTTGGTGGCTACACCTTC.

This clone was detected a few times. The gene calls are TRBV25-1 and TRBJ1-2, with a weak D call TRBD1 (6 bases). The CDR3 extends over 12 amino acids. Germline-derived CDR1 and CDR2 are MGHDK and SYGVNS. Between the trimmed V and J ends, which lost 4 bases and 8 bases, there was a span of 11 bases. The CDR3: CASSAGASGYTF. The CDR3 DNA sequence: TGTGCCAGCAGTGCGGGGGCGTCCGGCTACACCTTC.